This passage covers 20 T cell receptor beta chains from one sample sequenced in a study of shared clonotypes between healthy human individuals. Assay used: immunoSEQ multiplex PCR; TCRdb lists only in-frame clones, some missing. The table records over 100,000 clones, roughly two thirds of them present only once. The sequenced sample consisted of memory CD8+ T cells sorted from blood. As for subset: CD45RO+ cells pooled with CCR7-negative TemRA cells. All receptors come from a woman aged 25-40 years in good health.

This clone has a single count. The CDR3: CASSEEGGGYYEQYF. The CDR3 DNA reads as TGTGCCAGCAGTGAAGAAGGAGGTGGGTACTACGAGCAGTACTTC. The chain couples TRBV6-4 to TRBJ2-7; weak D call: TRBD2 (5 bases). V shed 3 bases and J shed 3 bases, with 15 bases lying between them. CDR1 MRHNA and CDR2 SNTAGT come from the germline V gene. The CDR3 extends over 15 amino acids.

The V and J genes are TRBV19 and TRBJ2-7; D unresolved. V lost 3 bases and J 1 base, leaving 10 bases between the germline ends. This CDR3 is 14 amino acids long. The germline V gene encodes CDR1 LNHDA and CDR2 SQIVND (reference sequence). The CDR3 DNA reads TGTGCCAGTAGTATCTCTGGGCTATCCTACGAGCAGTACTTC. Protein: CASSISGLSYEQYF.

In this sample, this clone turned up many times. The J gene is TRBJ2-1, the V gene TRBV7-9; 8 bases line up with TRBD2. V lost 2 bases, J lost 7 bases, and 4 bases stayed unmatched. The CDR3 totals 14 residues. In germline, CDR1 is SEHNR, CDR2 FQNEAQ (reference sequence). The CDR3 loop is CASSLLLAENEQFF. The CDR3, as DNA: TGTGCCAGCAGCTTATTACTAGCGGAAAATGAGCAGTTCTTC.

V usage is TRBV7-9 and J usage is TRBJ2-7; D uncertain. Deletions cut 2 bases from V and 2 bases from J, with 10 bases between. From germline, CDR1 is SEHNR and CDR2 FQNEAQ (reference sequence). This CDR3 is built from 14 residues. Here the CDR3 DNA reads TGTGCCAGCAGCTTAAGCAGGTCGACCTACGAGCAGTACTTC. Amino acid sequence: CASSLSRSTYEQYF. Full variable domain (remainder filled in from reference TRBV7-9 and TRBJ2-7): DTGVSQNPRHKITKRGQNVTFRCDPISEHNRLYWYRQTLGQGPEFLTYFQNEAQLEKSRLLSDRFSAERPKGSFSTLEIQRTEQGDSAMYLCASSLSRSTYEQYFGPGTRLTVT.

This clone was counted ten times or more. The chain joins TRBV6-4 to TRBJ1-6; weak D call: TRBD1 (6 bases). V was cut by 2 bases and J by 7 bases, with 9 bases left in between. Germline CDR1 reads MRHNA; CDR2 reads SNTAGT. The CDR3 length is 14 residues. In nucleotides, the CDR3 is TGTGCCAGCAGTGACGGGGGCGAAAATTCACCCCTCCACTTT. Protein: CASSDGGENSPLHF.

The chain uses TRBV29-1 and TRBJ2-1; D may be TRBD1 or TRBD2 (5 bases each). The CDR3 is made up of 16 amino acids. Germline CDR1 SQVTM, CDR2 ANQGSEA. Trimming took 4 bases from V and 8 from J, leaving 24 bases between them. This CDR3 reads CSVAPWDVYPKDEQFF. The CDR3 bases are TGCAGCGTTGCGCCTTGGGACGTGTACCCGAAGGATGAGCAGTTCTTC.

This clone was counted between two and nine times. This chain joins TRBV14 and TRBJ1-1; D unclear. CDR1 and CDR2 from the germline V gene are SGHDN and FVKESK. This CDR3 has 18 amino acids. V lost 0 bases and J 0 bases, leaving 17 bases between the germline ends. The CDR3 DNA follows: TGTGCCAGCAGCCAAGATGTGAATGCACTGGTAATGAACACTGAAGCTTTCTTT. Protein: CASSQDVNALVMNTEAFF. The full variable domain, with the rest looked up from reference TRBV14 and TRBJ1-1, is EAGVTQFPSHSVIEKGQTVTLRCDPISGHDNLYWYRRVMGKEIKFLLHFVKESKQDESGMPNNRFLAERTGGTYSTLKVQPAELEDSGVYFCASSQDVNALVMNTEAFFGQGTRLTVV.

This clone was found a few times. The genes are TRBV7-9 and TRBJ2-1, with 8 bases matching TRBD2. The CDR3 length is 15 residues. Unmatched junction bases numbered 6, after V lost 5 bases and J lost 3 bases. Per the germline V gene, CDR1 is SEHNR and CDR2 is FQNEAQ (reference sequence). The CDR3: CASSRRSGVYNEQFF. The DNA for the CDR3 is TGTGCCAGCAGCCGACGTAGCGGGGTCTACAATGAGCAGTTCTTC.

The chain recombines TRBV7-9 with TRBJ2-2; 7 bases line up with TRBD1. Germline V gene sequence: CDR1 SEHNR, CDR2 FQNEAQ (reference sequence). CDR3 length equals 19 residues. V gave up 5 bases and J gave up 3 bases; unmatched junction bases: 18. CDR3 residues: CASSATKRPQGVYTGELFF. CDR3 sequence (DNA): TGTGCCAGCAGCGCCACAAAGAGACCCCAGGGGGTCTACACCGGGGAGCTGTTTTTT.

The V call is TRBV28, the J call TRBJ1-2; TRBD1 is a possible D gene (5 bases). The CDR3 runs to 12 residues. V was shortened by 5 bases and J by 8 bases, with 12 bases between the two germline ends. Germline V gene lookup returns CDR1 MDHEN and CDR2 SYDVKM. CDR3 nucleotide sequence: TGTGCCAGCAGTGGGACCTTCGGGGGCTACACCTTC. Its translation is CASSGTFGGYTF.

This chain joins TRBV7-6 and TRBJ2-1; the match to TRBD2 covers 7 bases. V shed 3 bases and J 6 bases; nucleotides not matched to a gene: 8. Germline CDR1 reads SGHVS; CDR2 reads FNYEAQ. The CDR3 length is 15 residues. The CDR3 is CASSFRTGGPNEQFF. CDR3 DNA sequence: TGTGCCAGCAGCTTTCGAACGGGAGGACCCAATGAGCAGTTCTTC.

The V and J genes are TRBV4-1 and TRBJ1-1; D not certain. Trimming removed 5 bases at V and 4 bases at J, with 14 bases between. The CDR3 sequence is 14 residues long. Germline V gene lookup returns CDR1 MGHRA and CDR2 YSYEKL. This CDR3 is CASSGPLRGTEAFF. CDR3 DNA: TGCGCCAGCAGCGGCCCTTTGAGAGGCACTGAAGCTTTCTTT.

This chain joins TRBV5-1 and TRBJ1-2, with D possibly TRBD1 on 6 matching bases. Trimming shortened V by 0 bases and J by 3 bases, and 18 bases separated the two germline ends. CDR1 and CDR2 (germline): SGHRS, YFSETQ. There are 17 residues in the CDR3. CDR3 residues: CASSLALKGHRDYGYTF. DNA of the CDR3: TGCGCCAGCAGCTTGGCTTTGAAGGGACACCGAGACTATGGCTACACCTTC.

In its sample, this clone was seen many times. The CDR3 coding sequence is TGCGCCAGCAGCCGGGACAGTCTCACCTACGAGCAGTACTTC. Translated: CASSRDSLTYEQYF. V is TRBV5-1 and J is TRBJ2-7, with 7 positions matching TRBD1. CDR1 SGHRS and CDR2 YFSETQ come from the germline V gene. This CDR3 spans 14 amino acids. The trim removed 4 bases at V and 2 bases at J, leaving 6 bases unmatched.

This chain links TRBV18 with TRBJ2-1, with 8 positions matching TRBD2. This CDR3 region has 15 residues. Germline V gene data show CDR1 as KGHSH and CDR2 as LQKENI. Trimming at V came to 5 bases and at J to 8 bases, leaving 11 bases not matched to a gene. The CDR3 loop reads CASSAGTRARYEQFF. The CDR3 nucleotides read TGTGCCAGCTCAGCCGGGACTAGGGCCCGCTATGAGCAGTTCTTC.

This chain uses TRBV6-6 with TRBJ2-1; D remains unclear. From germline, CDR1 is MNHNY and CDR2 SVGAGI (reference sequence). The CDR3 length is 13 residues. The germline V and J ends were trimmed by 0 bases and 7 bases, with 7 bases remaining between them. The CDR3 loop reads CASSYSMWNEQFF. In DNA form, the CDR3 reads TGTGCCAGCAGTTACTCGATGTGGAATGAGCAGTTCTTC.

The V gene is TRBV9, the J gene TRBJ1-2; TRBD1 might be the D (5 bases). CDR3 length: 12 residues. V was shortened by 2 bases and J by 7 bases, with 9 bases between the two germline ends. In germline, CDR1 is SGDLS, CDR2 YYNGEE. The CDR3 loop is CASSVARGGYTF. For the CDR3, the DNA is TGTGCCAGCAGCGTTGCGAGGGGTGGCTACACCTTC.

The chain combines TRBV27 with TRBJ2-4; D is undetermined. CDR1 is MNHEY and CDR2 is SMNVEV in the germline V gene (reference sequence). The CDR3 is made up of 20 amino acids. The V end was cut by 6 bases, the J end by 1 base, with 28 bases between. The CDR3 loop reads CASRLRDRVSLGGAKNIQYF. The CDR3 DNA follows: TGTGCCAGCAGACTCCGAGACCGTGTATCCCTTGGTGGGGCCAAAAACATTCAGTACTTC.

This clone was recorded once. The chain employs TRBV5-6 and TRBJ2-5; D possibly uses TRBD1 or TRBD2 (5 bases each). Trimming removed 5 bases from V and 0 bases from J, with 14 bases in between. The CDR3 consists of 15 residues. Germline CDR1 SGHDT, CDR2 YYEEEE. CDR3 sequence reads: CASSNAGTDQETQYF. The CDR3 DNA is TGTGCCAGCAGTAACGCAGGGACGGACCAAGAGACCCAGTACTTC.

The V and J genes are TRBV5-6 and TRBJ2-1; D is ambiguous. This CDR3 has 13 amino acids. Trimming removed 1 base at V and 10 bases at J, with 12 bases between. Germline loops: CDR1 SGHDT, CDR2 YYEEEE. The CDR3 loop reads CASSLFSGVEQFF. The CDR3 bases are TGTGCCAGCAGCTTGTTTTCGGGCGTAGAGCAGTTCTTC. Based on the CDR3 plus reference TRBV5-6 and TRBJ2-1, the full variable domain is DAGVTQSPTHLIKTRGQQVTLRCSPKSGHDTVSWYQQALGQGPQFIFQYYEEEERQRGNFPDRFSGHQFPNYSSELNVNALLLGDSALYLCASSLFSGVEQFFGPGTRLTVL.